These 24 T cell receptor beta chains share one sample of origin, sequenced in a study of blood T cell repertoires in COVID-19 (dated by TCRdb to about 2020). The library relied on the immunoSEQ multiplex PCR assay. The table was pulled from immuneACCESS by TCRdb, which kept in-frame rearrangements only. Such tables lose some clones; where checked, under half of the loss comes from unresolved V genes, and the rest has no known cause. Within this sample are around 19,000 clones, with around 89% of them counted one time only. Together, the top ten hold roughly 7.7% of the sample. The sample consisted of peripheral blood. These receptors were obtained from a woman aged 55-69 years with active COVID-19.

The genes are TRBV6-1 and TRBJ1-1, with unresolved D. CDR1 MNHNS and CDR2 SASEGT come from the germline V gene. The CDR3 contains 15 residues. Trimming shortened V by 3 bases and J by 3 bases, and 14 bases separated the two germline ends. The CDR3 DNA follows: TGTGCCAGCAGTGAGTACGGGGTGTTTTACACTGAAGCTTTCTTT. This sequence encodes CASSEYGVFYTEAFF.

The genes are TRBV5-1 and TRBJ1-3; 7 nucleotides align to TRBD1. The CDR3 covers 16 residues. Germline V CDR1 and CDR2: SGHRS, YFSETQ. After removal of 4 bases from V and 0 bases from J, the junction contained 7 bases not matched to a gene. The CDR3 bases are TGCGCCAGCAGCCCGGGACAGAGGAACTCTGGAAACACCATATATTTT. This codes for CASSPGQRNSGNTIYF.

CDR3 loop: CASSPTGQTNSPLHF. In nucleotides, the CDR3 is TGTGCCAGCAGCCCGACGGGACAGACTAATTCACCCCTCCACTTT. The V and J genes are TRBV7-2 and TRBJ1-6, with 7 bases matching TRBD1. The CDR3 runs to 15 residues. Unmatched junction bases numbered 7, after V lost 5 bases and J lost 6 bases. The V gene's germline CDR1 is SGHTA and CDR2 FQGNSA.

This chain joins TRBV19 and TRBJ2-1, with TRBD1 matching 10 bases. CDR3 length: 15 residues. Germline V gene lookup returns CDR1 LNHDA and CDR2 SQIVND (reference sequence). The junction had 12 bases not matched to a gene; V was cut back by 9 bases and J by 7 bases. As DNA, the CDR3 is TGTGCCAGCCATCCCCGGGACAGGGGTTGGAATGAGCAGTTCTTC. Its protein product is CASHPRDRGWNEQFF.

The chain joins TRBV5-6 to TRBJ1-1, with 9 bases identical to TRBD1. With V trimmed by 4 bases and J by 1 base, 8 bases remained unmatched. The CDR3 runs 16 residues. The V gene's germline CDR1 is SGHDT and CDR2 YYEEEE. The CDR3 spells CASSPNRGLKNTEAFF. DNA for the CDR3: TGTGCCAGCAGCCCGAACAGGGGGCTGAAGAACACTGAAGCTTTCTTT.

V and J are TRBV7-3 and TRBJ2-7; D is perhaps TRBD1 (6 bases). V dropped 4 bases and J dropped 6 bases, with 13 bases sitting between them. This CDR3 comprises 13 residues. Germline assignment: CDR1 SGHTA and CDR2 FQGTGA. CDR3 in DNA: TGTGCCAGCAGCTATGGTGGGGGCCGCGAGCAGTACTTC. Its protein is CASSYGGGREQYF.

The V call is TRBV6-5, the J call TRBJ2-2; TRBD1 agrees at 8 bases. The CDR3 has 15 amino acids. Per germline, CDR1 MNHEY and CDR2 SVGAGI. Trimming at V came to 2 bases and at J to 7 bases, leaving 6 bases not matched to a gene. The CDR3 DNA is TGTGCCAGCAGTTACCGACAGGGGACCAGCGGGGAGCTGTTTTTT. Amino acid sequence: CASSYRQGTSGELFF.

The rearrangement links TRBV5-1 to TRBJ1-6; TRBD1 matches at 8 bases. V lost 1 base and J lost 6; bases outside the gene matches: 6. The CDR3 has 16 residues. Germline lookup yields CDR1 SGHRS and CDR2 YFSETQ. This CDR3 reads CASSLSWTGTNSPLHF. Written as DNA, the CDR3 is TGCGCCAGCAGCTTGTCGTGGACAGGGACTAATTCACCCCTCCACTTT.

The chain links TRBV27 to TRBJ1-1, with 8 bases aligning to TRBD1. The CDR3 is 12 amino acids. Germline assignment: CDR1 MNHEY and CDR2 SMNVEV (reference sequence). The V and J ends lost 8 bases and 5 bases, in that order; junction bases with no gene match: 4. CDR3 bases: TGTGCCAGCTCTACAGGGGGAACTGAAGCTTTCTTT. Translation: CASSTGGTEAFF.

V usage is TRBV3-1 (or the pseudogene TRBV3-2) and J usage is TRBJ2-3; TRBD2 matches at 8 bases. Germline-derived CDR1 and CDR2 are LGHDT and YNNKEL (reference sequence). This CDR3 has 17 amino acids. Trimming cost V 1 base and J 5 bases; bases outside gene matches: 11. CDR3 DNA sequence: TGTGCCAGCAGCCAAGCACGGGGGGGCCCGGAAAGAGATACGCAGTATTTT. Translated: CASSQARGGPERDTQYF.

The CDR3 reads CATSREASQADTQYF. Here the CDR3 DNA reads TGTGCCACCAGCAGAGAGGCTAGCCAAGCAGATACGCAGTATTTT. The chain recombines TRBV15 with TRBJ2-3, with D perhaps TRBD2 (5 bases). The V end was cut by 0 bases, the J end by 4 bases, with 11 bases between. The length of the CDR3 is 15 residues. The V gene's germline CDR1 is LNHNV and CDR2 YYDKDF (reference sequence).

This chain joins TRBV10-1 and TRBJ2-1, with 15 bases fitting TRBD2. Germline V gene lookup returns CDR1 WNHNN and CDR2 SYGVQD (reference sequence). The length of the CDR3 is 20 residues. After removal of 3 bases from V and 0 bases from J, the junction contained 9 bases not matched to a gene. The CDR3: CASSEAGLAGGPSSYNEQFF. The CDR3 DNA reads TGCGCCAGCAGTGAAGCGGGACTAGCGGGGGGCCCTAGCTCCTACAATGAGCAGTTCTTC.

The CDR3 here is CASSLSTAGGSGYTF. As DNA, the CDR3 is TGTGCCAGCAGTTTATCGACGGCAGGGGGGTCTGGCTACACCTTC. The chain combines TRBV27 with TRBJ1-2; TRBD1 aligns across 7 bases. This CDR3 has 15 amino acids. From germline, CDR1 is MNHEY and CDR2 SMNVEV (reference sequence). Losses at the gene ends were 0 bases for V and 7 bases for J; bases not matched to a gene: 8.

V is TRBV19 and J is TRBJ2-5, with D possibly TRBD1 on 6 matching bases. This CDR3 is built from 13 residues. CDR1 is LNHDA and CDR2 is SQIVND in the germline V gene (reference sequence). The germline V and J ends were trimmed by 6 bases and 7 bases, with 15 bases remaining between them. The CDR3 DNA is TGTGCCAGTAGGTCCGGACAGTCGGGGACCCAGTACTTC. It translates to CASRSGQSGTQYF.

This chain joins TRBV6-5 and TRBJ2-7; TRBD1 aligns across 9 bases. V dropped 6 bases and J dropped 0; count of bases not matched to a gene: 6. Germline CDR1 MNHEY, CDR2 SVGAGI. The CDR3 contains 15 residues. CDR3 sequence reads: CASRLTGGHSYEQYF. The CDR3, as DNA: TGTGCCAGCAGACTCACAGGGGGCCACTCCTACGAGCAGTACTTC.

The sample holds a few counts of this clone. This chain links TRBV9 with TRBJ1-2; 9 bases are shared with TRBD1. Per the germline V gene, CDR1 is SGDLS and CDR2 is YYNGEE. CDR3 length equals 13 residues. The J segment lost 8 bases and the V segment lost 4 bases, leaving 6 bases of the junction unmatched. This chain's CDR3 is CASSQGTGYGYTF. CDR3 nucleotides: TGTGCCAGCAGCCAGGGGACAGGGTACGGCTACACCTTC.

This sequence joins TRBV7-3 and TRBJ2-1; TRBD2 matches at 16 bases. The CDR3 runs 20 residues. Germline V gene sequence: CDR1 SGHTA, CDR2 FQGTGA. V dropped 4 bases and J dropped 5; count of bases not matched to a gene: 14. The CDR3 bases are TGTGCCAGCAGCTCGCCGGACCCGGGACTAGCGGGGGGGCGGGACAATGAGCAGTTCTTC. Its protein product is CASSSPDPGLAGGRDNEQFF. Using reference TRBV7-3 and TRBJ2-1 for the parts outside the CDR3, the full variable domain is GAGVSQTPSNKVTEKGKYVELRCDPISGHTALYWYRQSLGQGPEFLIYFQGTGAADDSGLPNDRFFAVRPEGSVSTLKIQRTERGDSAVYLCASSSPDPGLAGGRDNEQFFGPGTRLTVL.

The CDR3 is CASSPDQGGQETQYF. The CDR3 region has the DNA TGTGCCAGCTCACCGGACCAGGGGGGTCAAGAGACCCAGTACTTC. The chain couples TRBV18 to TRBJ2-5; tentative D call: TRBD1 (7 bases). The CDR3 extends over 15 amino acids. Trimming removed 3 bases from V and 2 bases from J, with 13 bases in between. Germline V gene sequence: CDR1 KGHSH, CDR2 LQKENI.

This sequence joins TRBV5-4 and TRBJ1-2, with 8 bases matching TRBD1. V shed 4 bases, J shed 8 bases, and the junction held 7 bases outside the gene matches. Germline loops: CDR1 SGHNT, CDR2 YYREEE (reference sequence). This CDR3 is built from 13 residues. The CDR3 DNA follows: TGTGCCAGCAGCACGCAGGGGGCCCAAGGCTACACCTTC. Protein: CASSTQGAQGYTF.

This sequence joins TRBV7-9 and TRBJ2-3, with TRBD2 matching 7 bases. The V gene end was trimmed by 5 bases and the J gene end by 4 bases; junction bases not matched to a gene: 6. The CDR3 contains 14 residues. Germline CDR1 SEHNR, CDR2 FQNEAQ (reference sequence). CDR3 nucleotide sequence: TGTGCCAGCAGCCCGGGGGGTTCGGCAGATACGCAGTATTTT. It codes for CASSPGGSADTQYF. Based on the CDR3 plus reference TRBV7-9 and TRBJ2-3, the full variable domain is DTGVSQNPRHKITKRGQNVTFRCDPISEHNRLYWYRQTLGQGPEFLTYFQNEAQLEKSRLLSDRFSAERPKGSFSTLEIQRTEQGDSAMYLCASSPGGSADTQYFGPGTRLTVL.

J is TRBJ1-1 and V is TRBV7-9, with TRBD1 matching 9 bases. There are 14 residues in the CDR3. The germline V gene encodes CDR1 SEHNR and CDR2 FQNEAQ (reference sequence). The junction had 3 bases not matched to a gene; V was cut back by 5 bases and J by 2 bases. As DNA, the CDR3 is TGTGCCAGCAGCATGACAGGGGGAAACACTGAAGCTTTCTTT. Its protein is CASSMTGGNTEAFF.

This chain connects TRBV2 to TRBJ1-2; D is undetermined. This CDR3 comprises 11 residues. The germline V and J ends were trimmed by 3 bases and 8 bases, with 7 bases remaining between them. From germline, CDR1 is SNHLY and CDR2 FYNNEI. CDR3 bases: TGTGCCAGCAGTGACTATACCGGCTACACCTTC. Its translation is CASSDYTGYTF.

The chain couples TRBV6-5 to TRBJ1-2; 9 nucleotides line up with TRBD1. CDR1 and CDR2 from the germline V gene are MNHEY and SVGAGI. Trimming removed 2 bases from V and 5 bases from J; junction bases left unmatched: 3. The CDR3 extends over 14 amino acids. The CDR3 DNA follows: TGTGCCAGCAGTTACAAGGGACAGGGATATGGCTACACCTTC. It specifies CASSYKGQGYGYTF.

By frequency in the sample, this clone is medium-sized. V gene TRBV7-3 combines with J gene TRBJ2-3, with D uncertain. Germline V lookup: CDR1 SGHTA, CDR2 FQGTGA. This CDR3 contains 12 residues. V dropped 9 bases and J dropped 6 bases, with 13 bases sitting between them. The chain's CDR3 is CASSQEADTQYF. The CDR3 DNA is TGTGCCAGTTCTCAAGAGGCGGATACGCAGTATTTT.